The clone carrying this T cell receptor beta chain was seen just once. Into CD45RA+ naive and CD45RA-negative memory subsets, the CD4+ cells were split. Germline V gene data show CDR1 as LNHDA and CDR2 as SQIVND (reference sequence). The CDR3 covers 16 residues. V gave up 4 bases and J gave up 1 base; unmatched junction bases: 4. These data are taken from a study of shared clonotypes between healthy human individuals. Background on the study: Researchers assigned three CD4 naive, three CD4 memory, two CD8 naive and one CD8 memory plate to each donor.

Sequencing was at deep level. Genomic DNA from each subset was divided evenly over several immunoSEQ plates. Clones were sequenced by immunoSEQ multiplex PCR, and TCRdb holds only the in-frame ones, with some missing. The table lists roughly 1,600,000 clones, 97% to 99% of them singletons, with roughly 0.36% in the top ten. The receptor's source is a man aged 25-45 years in good health. The genes are TRBV19 and TRBJ2-3; 11 bases are a match to TRBD2. Input material: naive CD4+ T cells sorted from blood. As for subset: CD45RA+ positively selected. The CDR3 loop is CASSTLAGGRTDTQYF. DNA for the CDR3: TGTGCCAGTAGTACCCTAGCGGGAGGCCGCACAGATACGCAGTATTTT.